These 20 T cell receptor beta chains were sequenced from one sample in a study of cytomegalovirus exposure and HLA in healthy donors. 60 Vbeta and 13 Jbeta primers were used in PCR. TCRdb's copy holds only in-frame clones and misses some; the assay was immunoSEQ multiplex PCR. This sample has 130,000 or so clones, with more than 60% found just once. Sequenced sample: PBMCs. The receptors originated from a woman aged 35 to 49 in good health and CMV-seropositive.

The V and J genes are TRBV6-5 and TRBJ2-1, with TRBD2 matching over 12 bases. The CDR3 is made up of 15 amino acids. The V gene end was trimmed by 4 bases and the J gene end by 7 bases; junction bases not matched to a gene: 5. CDR1 and CDR2 from the germline V gene are MNHEY and SVGAGI. The CDR3 reads CASSSTSGGRNEQFF. The CDR3 DNA sequence: TGTGCCAGCAGTTCTACTAGCGGGGGGAGGAATGAGCAGTTCTTC.

This sequence joins TRBV19 and TRBJ2-1, with 8 bases aligning to TRBD2. The CDR3 sequence is 13 residues long. Germline assignment: CDR1 LNHDA and CDR2 SQIVND (reference sequence). V lost 8 bases and J lost 4; bases outside the gene matches: 4. In DNA form, the CDR3 reads TGTGCCAGTTCTAGCGGGCCTTACAATGAGCAGTTCTTC. Amino acid sequence: CASSSGPYNEQFF.

The chain combines TRBV6-4 with TRBJ2-2; TRBD1 matches at 10 bases. This CDR3 has 15 amino acids. Trimming removed 8 bases from V and 6 bases from J; junction bases left unmatched: 9. Germline V gene lookup returns CDR1 MRHNA and CDR2 SNTAGT. The CDR3 sequence is CASRGQGGTPGELFF. In nucleotides, the CDR3 is TGTGCCAGCCGCGGACAGGGGGGAACACCCGGGGAGCTGTTTTTT.

The CDR3 protein is CASSVGQVSGANVLTF. CDR3 in DNA: TGTGCCAGCAGCGTCGGACAGGTCTCTGGGGCCAACGTCCTGACTTTC. The chain uses TRBV9 and TRBJ2-6; 7 positions match TRBD1. After removal of 2 bases from V and 0 bases from J, the junction contained 2 bases not matched to a gene. Germline V gene sequence: CDR1 SGDLS, CDR2 YYNGEE. The CDR3 length is 16 residues.

Only one count was recorded for this clone. The V and J genes are TRBV7-2 and TRBJ1-2; 12 nucleotides align to TRBD1. Trimming removed 8 bases from V and 6 bases from J; junction bases left unmatched: 16. The germline V gene has CDR1 SGHTA and CDR2 FQGNSA. CDR3 length: 17 residues. In DNA form, the CDR3 reads TGTGCCAGCTCCATTCCGGGACAGGGGGCGCAGAGAGATGGCTACACCTTC. Translated, it gives CASSIPGQGAQRDGYTF.

The rearrangement uses TRBV10-3 and TRBJ2-3, with TRBD2 identical over 13 bases. The CDR3 sequence is 16 residues long. Per the germline V gene, CDR1 is ENHRY and CDR2 is SYGVKD. V gave up 7 bases and J gave up 4 bases; unmatched junction bases: 8. Here the CDR3 reads CAITSGLAGSADTQYF. CDR3 bases: TGTGCCATCACTTCGGGACTAGCGGGGTCCGCAGATACGCAGTATTTT.

The V call is TRBV19, the J call TRBJ1-1; a possible D gene is TRBD1 (6 bases). Germline V lookup: CDR1 LNHDA, CDR2 SQIVND (reference sequence). Deletions cut 7 bases from V and 3 bases from J, with 18 bases between. CDR3 size: 15 residues. CDR3 coding DNA: TGTGCCAGTACCCAGGGTTGGACAGCGGACACTGAAGCTTTCTTT. Protein: CASTQGWTADTEAFF. The full variable domain, with the rest looked up from reference TRBV19 and TRBJ1-1, is DGGITQSPKYLFRKEGQNVTLSCEQNLNHDAMYWYRQDPGQGLRLIYYSQIVNDFQKGDIAEGYSVSREKKESFPLTVTSAQKNPTAFYLCASTQGWTADTEAFFGQGTRLTVV.

The J gene is TRBJ1-5, the V gene TRBV19; 10 nucleotides agree with TRBD1. Germline assignment: CDR1 LNHDA and CDR2 SQIVND (reference sequence). The junction had 8 bases not matched to a gene; V was cut back by 3 bases and J by 0 bases. This CDR3 contains 18 residues. Written as DNA, the CDR3 is TGTGCCAGTAGTATTGGACAGGGGGTGGGTAGTAGCAATCAGCCCCAGCATTTT. Amino acids: CASSIGQGVGSSNQPQHF.

This chain uses TRBV18 with TRBJ2-5; a possible D gene is TRBD2 (6 bases). The CDR3 length is 13 residues. Trimming shortened V by 1 base and J by 8 bases, and 11 bases separated the two germline ends. The germline CDR1 and CDR2 sequences are KGHSH and LQKENI. The CDR3, as DNA: TGTGCCAGCTCACCACGGAGGGGAGAAACCCAGTACTTC. Its protein is CASSPRRGETQYF.

The chain recombines TRBV9 with TRBJ1-2; no reliable D call. The germline V gene has CDR1 SGDLS and CDR2 YYNGEE. Trimming took off 0 bases at V and 8 bases at J, with 11 bases between the two ends. The CDR3 runs to 13 residues. The CDR3 DNA is TGTGCCAGCAGCGTAGATGGGCGAGGGGGCTACACCTTC. Encoded protein: CASSVDGRGGYTF. Combining the CDR3 with reference TRBV9 and TRBJ1-2 gives the whole variable domain DSGVTQTPKHLITATGQRVTLRCSPRSGDLSVYWYQQSLDQGLQFLIQYYNGEERAKGNILERFSAQQFPDLHSELNLSSLELGDSALYFCASSVDGRGGYTFGSGTRLTVV.

V gene TRBV7-2 combines with J gene TRBJ2-5, with D hard to call. Germline V lookup: CDR1 SGHTA, CDR2 FQGNSA. Trimming cost V 6 bases and J 1 base, with 9 bases left between them. This CDR3 contains 13 residues. The CDR3 protein is CASSWASQETQYF. CDR3 sequence (DNA): TGTGCCAGCAGTTGGGCCAGCCAAGAGACCCAGTACTTC.

The CDR3, as DNA: TGTGCCAGCAGTCCCACTCAAGAGACCCAGTACTTC. Residues: CASSPTQETQYF. The chain couples TRBV27 to TRBJ2-5; D call uncertain. The CDR3 extends over 12 amino acids. The germline V gene encodes CDR1 MNHEY and CDR2 SMNVEV (reference sequence). V lost 5 bases, J lost 2 bases, and 6 bases lay in between.

V is TRBV11-2 and J is TRBJ1-1; D unclear. V was cut by 2 bases and J by 5 bases, with 9 bases left in between. The germline gives CDR1 SGHAT, CDR2 FQNNGV. The CDR3 sequence is 13 residues long. The CDR3 DNA sequence: TGTGCCAGCAGCTTATTTCGAGGGACTGAAGCTTTCTTT. The encoded protein is CASSLFRGTEAFF.

Concerning this clone itself: One end of the junction varies from germline; a read error may be responsible. Other nucleotide sequences from this sample produce the same CDR3. The chain's CDR3 is CASSQEGGLVEKLFF. The CDR3 DNA reads TGTGCCAGCAGTCAAGAGGGGGGACTAGTAGAAAAACTGTTTTTT. The J gene is TRBJ1-4, the V gene TRBV4-1, with D possibly matching TRBD1 (6 bases). The CDR3 covers 15 residues. Germline V gene data show CDR1 as MGHRA and CDR2 as YSYEKL.

The chain is built from TRBV7-6 and TRBJ2-7; TRBD2 aligns across 10 bases. From germline, CDR1 is SGHVS and CDR2 FNYEAQ. The CDR3 consists of 16 residues. V dropped 5 bases and J dropped 2; count of bases not matched to a gene: 9. The CDR3 spells CASSPLGLAGAYEQYF. The CDR3 coding sequence is TGTGCCAGCAGCCCTCTCGGGCTAGCGGGGGCCTACGAGCAGTACTTC.

The table lists this clone with a count of one. V and J are TRBV9 and TRBJ2-3, with 13 bases lining up with TRBD2. Germline CDR1 SGDLS, CDR2 YYNGEE. J gave up 4 bases and V 2 bases, and 7 bases lay outside the gene matches. This CDR3 has 17 amino acids. The CDR3 DNA reads TGTGCCAGCAGCGTCGGGACTAGCGGGACTAAGGCAGATACGCAGTATTTT. Translated, it gives CASSVGTSGTKADTQYF.

The sample holds many counts of this clone. V gene TRBV2 combines with J gene TRBJ2-7, with D possibly being TRBD1 (6 bases). The CDR3 extends over 15 amino acids. The germline CDR1 and CDR2 sequences are SNHLY and FYNNEI. V shed 6 bases and J shed 0 bases, with 15 bases lying between them. The CDR3 here is CASSRTESSSYEQYF. The CDR3 nucleotides read TGTGCCAGCAGCAGGACAGAATCAAGCTCCTACGAGCAGTACTTC. Together with reference TRBV2 and TRBJ2-7, the CDR3 gives the full variable domain: EPEVTQTPSHQVTQMGQEVILRCVPISNHLYFYWYRQILGQKVEFLVSFYNNEISEKSEIFDDQFSVERPDGSNFTLKIRSTKLEDSAMYFCASSRTESSSYEQYFGPGTRLTVT.

The V gene is TRBV6-6, the J gene TRBJ2-7; 9 bases fit TRBD2. CDR1 and CDR2 from the germline V gene are MNHNY and SVGAGI (reference sequence). Losses at the gene ends were 6 bases for V and 2 bases for J; bases not matched to a gene: 11. This CDR3 has 16 amino acids. The CDR3 DNA reads as TGTGCCAGCAGCCCTCTCCTCAGCGGGGGGACCTACGAGCAGTACTTC. Protein: CASSPLLSGGTYEQYF.

The chain has TRBV4-2 and TRBJ2-3; D is unclear. The CDR3 loop spans 16 amino acids. V shed 0 bases and J shed 2 bases, with 12 bases lying between them. From germline, CDR1 is LGHNA and CDR2 YNFKEQ. CDR3 amino acids: CASSQDARSPTDTQYF. For the CDR3, the DNA is TGTGCCAGCAGCCAAGATGCTAGAAGTCCCACAGATACGCAGTATTTT.

The chain links TRBV6-1 to TRBJ1-1; D gene unclear. Germline V CDR1 and CDR2: MNHNS, SASEGT. CDR3 length: 12 residues. The V end lost 2 bases, the J end lost 11 bases, and 12 bases lay between the germline ends. CDR3 sequence (DNA): TGTGCCAGCAGTGAACCGGGATACGGGGCTTTCTTT. Its protein is CASSEPGYGAFF.